The clone carrying this T cell receptor (beta chain) came up a few times. Its antigen is unknown. The source of the sample is a study of early stage breast cancer tumors. Across the whole study: Most of the 16 invasive tumors were ER+, PR+ and HER2-. About 8 ER+/PR+/HER2- tumors were invasive ductal; four were invasive lobular. The study's findings and limits: Blood repertoires resembled normal breast more than tumor.

V was clipped by 2 bases and J by 2 bases, with 7 bases between them. The CDR3 totals 13 residues. The germline CDR1 and CDR2 sequences are KGHSH and LQKENI. Assay used: immunoSEQ multiplex PCR; TCRdb lists only in-frame clones, some missing. The table has 25,000 to 35,000 clones, 70% to 75% seen once; the top ten hold 4.5% to 5%. The receptor's source is a person in their forties with breast cancer. The sequencing sample was made of blood. The J gene is TRBJ2-7, the V gene TRBV18, with D unclear. DNA of the CDR3: TGTGCCAGCTCACCAGGGCCAGCCTACGAGCAGTACTTC. Protein product: CASSPGPAYEQYF.